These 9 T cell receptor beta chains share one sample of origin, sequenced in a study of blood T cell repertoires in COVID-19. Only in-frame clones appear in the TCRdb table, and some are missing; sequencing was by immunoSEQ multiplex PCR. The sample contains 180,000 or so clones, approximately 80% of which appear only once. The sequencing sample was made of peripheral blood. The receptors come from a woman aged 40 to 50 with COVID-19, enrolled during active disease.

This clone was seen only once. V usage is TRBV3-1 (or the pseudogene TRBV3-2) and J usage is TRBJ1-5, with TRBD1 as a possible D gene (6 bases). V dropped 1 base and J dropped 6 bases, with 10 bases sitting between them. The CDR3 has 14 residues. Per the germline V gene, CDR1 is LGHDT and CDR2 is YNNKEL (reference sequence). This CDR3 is CASSQVWGLQPQHF. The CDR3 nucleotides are TGTGCCAGCAGCCAAGTCTGGGGGCTTCAGCCCCAGCATTTT.

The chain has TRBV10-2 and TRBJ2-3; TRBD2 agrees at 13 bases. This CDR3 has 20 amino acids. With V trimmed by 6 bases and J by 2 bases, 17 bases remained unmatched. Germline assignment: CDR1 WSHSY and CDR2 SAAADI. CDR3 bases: TGCGCCAGCAGACCGCTGACTAGCGGGAGGCTTTCCGGACCCACAGATACGCAGTATTTT. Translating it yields CASRPLTSGRLSGPTDTQYF.

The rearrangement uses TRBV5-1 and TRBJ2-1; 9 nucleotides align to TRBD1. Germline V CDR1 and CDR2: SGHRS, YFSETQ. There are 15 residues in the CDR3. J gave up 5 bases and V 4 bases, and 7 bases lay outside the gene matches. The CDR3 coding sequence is TGCGCCAGCAGCCCGGGACAGGGTCTGAACAATGAGCAGTTCTTC. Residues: CASSPGQGLNNEQFF.

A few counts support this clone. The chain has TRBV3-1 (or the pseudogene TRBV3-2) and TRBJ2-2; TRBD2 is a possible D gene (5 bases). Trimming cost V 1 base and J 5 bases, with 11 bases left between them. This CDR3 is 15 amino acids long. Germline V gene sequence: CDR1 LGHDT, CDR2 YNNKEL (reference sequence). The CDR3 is CASSQGAVATGELFF. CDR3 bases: TGTGCCAGCAGCCAAGGCGCGGTAGCGACCGGGGAGCTGTTTTTT.

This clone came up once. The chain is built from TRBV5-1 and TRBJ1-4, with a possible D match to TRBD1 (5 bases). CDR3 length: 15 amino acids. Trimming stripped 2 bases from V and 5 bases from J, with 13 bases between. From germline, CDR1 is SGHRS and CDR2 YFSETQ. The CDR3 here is CASSFSDSSNEKLFF. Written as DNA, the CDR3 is TGCGCCAGCAGCTTTTCAGACAGCTCCAATGAAAAACTGTTTTTT.

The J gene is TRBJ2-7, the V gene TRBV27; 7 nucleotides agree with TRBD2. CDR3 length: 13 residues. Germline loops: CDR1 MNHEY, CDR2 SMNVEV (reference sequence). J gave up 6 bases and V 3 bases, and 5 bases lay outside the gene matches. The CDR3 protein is CASSLTSWSEQYF. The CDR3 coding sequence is TGTGCCAGCAGTTTGACTAGCTGGTCCGAGCAGTACTTC.

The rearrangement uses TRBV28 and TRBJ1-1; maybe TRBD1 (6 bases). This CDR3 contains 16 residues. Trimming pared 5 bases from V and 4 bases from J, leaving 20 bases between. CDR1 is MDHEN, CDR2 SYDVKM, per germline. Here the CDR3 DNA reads TGTGCCAGCAGTATTGAGACAGGCTTCTCGGGCACTGAAGCTTTCTTT. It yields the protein CASSIETGFSGTEAFF.

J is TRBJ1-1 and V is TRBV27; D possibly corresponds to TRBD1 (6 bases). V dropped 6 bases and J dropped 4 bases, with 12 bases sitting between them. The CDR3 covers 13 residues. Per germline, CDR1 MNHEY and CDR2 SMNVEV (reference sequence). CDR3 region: CASRNSGVTEAFF. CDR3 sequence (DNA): TGTGCCAGCAGAAACTCAGGGGTCACTGAAGCTTTCTTT.

The CDR3 DNA reads as TGCAGCGTCTCACCGGGGTCTGCCGGAAACACCATATATTTT. This translates into CSVSPGSAGNTIYF. V is TRBV29-1 and J is TRBJ1-3; D uncertain. V lost 6 bases and J lost 4, with 16 bases in between. Germline CDR1 SQVTM, CDR2 ANQGSEA. The CDR3 spans 14 residues.